These T cell receptor beta chains were read from a single sample in a study of T cell repertoires in cytomegalovirus infection. A single record per CDR3 protein comes from TCRdb applying MiXCR to the reads. The sample carries roughly 200,000 distinct CDR3 sequences, about 15% recorded once. The source material was CD8+ T cells from PBMCs. The receptors were gathered from a human donor in good health (CMV status not recorded). Some clones in this sample may be carry-over from other donors' samples. Each CDR3 is given with its conserved first and last residue. D genes are given only for firm matches. The size field is filled for only some rows; it gives once, few, many or a size class.

CDR3 | DNA | D | size | J | V | length
CASSPRDRSPYTYNEQFF | TGTGCCAGCAGCCCCCGGGACAGGAGTCCCTATACCTACAATGAGCAGTTCTTC | TRBD1 | - | TRBJ2-1 | TRBV7-9 | 18
CASSLESRGEGYGYTF | TGTGCCAGCAGCTTAGAATCGCGGGGGGAAGGATATGGCTACACCTTC | - | - | TRBJ1-2 | TRBV13 | 16
CASSSGTRETQYF | TGTGCCAGCAGTAGTGGGACTAGAGAGACCCAGTACTTC | TRBD2 | few | TRBJ2-5 | TRBV12-3/TRBV12-4 | 13
CASSFRAEGVDTQYF | TGTGCCAGCAGCTTTCGGGCAGAAGGAGTCGATACGCAGTATTTT | - | - | TRBJ2-3 | TRBV5-4 | 15
CSAFWELGNTEAFF | TGCAGTGCTTTTTGGGAATTGGGGAACACTGAAGCTTTCTTT | - | few | TRBJ1-1 | TRBV20-1 | 14
CASSFGPGLGSPLHF | TGTGCCAGCAGTTTTGGTCCGGGGTTGGGTTCACCCCTCCACTTT | - | few | TRBJ1-6 | TRBV28 | 15
CASGFGGENTEAFF | TGTGCTAGTGGTTTCGGGGGTGAGAACACTGAAGCTTTCTTT | - | few | TRBJ1-1 | TRBV12-5 | 14
CASTQGASQPQHF | TGTGCCAGCACCCAGGGGGCAAGTCAGCCCCAGCATTTT | TRBD1 | few | TRBJ1-5 | TRBV6-1 | 13
CASSFRGQGLHEQFF | TGCGCCAGCAGCTTTCGGGGACAGGGTTTACATGAGCAGTTCTTC | TRBD1 | few | TRBJ2-1 | TRBV5-1 | 15
CASSAGTGALYEQYF | TGTGCCAGCAGCGCCGGGACAGGAGCACTCTACGAGCAGTACTTC | TRBD1 | - | TRBJ2-7 | TRBV7-2 | 15
CASRQTVGLTEAFF | TGTGCCAGCAGACAAACAGTCGGGCTCACTGAAGCTTTCTTT | - | - | TRBJ1-1 | TRBV28 | 14
CASSPLKGLTGYEQYF | TGTGCCAGCAGCCCCCTCAAGGGGCTAACCGGCTACGAGCAGTACTTC | - | few | TRBJ2-7 | TRBV12-3/TRBV12-4 | 16
CASSLYGTASGTGELFF | TGTGCCAGCAGCTTATACGGGACCGCGAGCGGCACCGGGGAGCTGTTTTTT | - | many | TRBJ2-2 | TRBV7-8 | 17
CAISPLTGAKYNEQFF | TGTGCCATCAGTCCTCTGACAGGGGCGAAATACAATGAGCAGTTCTTC | TRBD1 | - | TRBJ2-1 | TRBV10-3 | 16
CATSRAGPGEQYF | TGTGCCACCAGCAGAGCGGGACCGGGCGAGCAGTACTTC | - | once | TRBJ2-7 | TRBV15 | 13
CASSLEELGISNQPQHF | TGTGCCAGCAGCTTAGAAGAGCTGGGGATCAGCAATCAGCCCCAGCATTTT | - | - | TRBJ1-5 | TRBV7-8 | 17
CASSYYLDRGREQYF | TGTGCCAGCAGTTACTATCTCGACAGGGGACGCGAGCAGTACTTC | TRBD1 | - | TRBJ2-7 | TRBV6-5 | 15
CASSYGGQNQPQHF | TGTGCCAGCAGTTACGGGGGACAGAATCAGCCCCAGCATTTT | TRBD1 | - | TRBJ1-5 | TRBV6-2/TRBV6-3 | 14
CASSDTGLAGDTQYF | TGTGCCAGCAGTGACACCGGACTAGCGGGGGACACGCAGTATTTT | TRBD2 | - | TRBJ2-3 | TRBV6-4 | 15
CASQGKGFRPKETQYF | TGTGCCAGCCAGGGGAAAGGATTTCGTCCCAAGGAGACCCAGTACTTC | - | few | TRBJ2-5 | TRBV28 | 16
CASSSTQGASQPQHF | TGTGCCAGCAGCTCTACCCAGGGGGCTAGTCAGCCCCAGCATTTT | TRBD1 | - | TRBJ1-5 | TRBV7-9 | 15
CASSYSWGHPYGYTF | TGTGCCAGCAGTTACTCGTGGGGGCACCCCTATGGCTACACCTTC | - | - | TRBJ1-2 | TRBV6-2/TRBV6-3 | 15